Listed below are T cell receptor beta chains from one sample, sequenced in a study of vaccination and CD4 T cells after COVID-19. Each CDR3 protein gets one entry after TCRdb re-called the PCR reads with MiXCR. The sample shows roughly 8,000 distinct CDR3 sequences, around 41% of them seen only once. Their target antigens are unknown. Sequenced material: CD4+ T cells from blood, cultured in vitro. These receptors came from a human donor in good health. Each CDR3 is given with its conserved first and last residue.

J gene | V gene | CDR3 protein
TRBJ1-6 | TRBV20-1 | CSAREAGYNSPLHF
TRBJ2-3 | TRBV28 | CASSSGTRMTDTQYF
TRBJ2-1 | TRBV27 | CASSLIGDNEQFF
TRBJ1-2 | TRBV7-2 | CASSLEVSNYGYTF
TRBJ2-1 | TRBV24-1 | CATSDSRGEEDYNEQFF
TRBJ2-1 | TRBV5-1 | CASSLTSGTLNEQFF
TRBJ2-1 | TRBV11-2 | CASSLGWSGGGEQFF
TRBJ2-2 | TRBV28 | CASSPLPTGELFF
TRBJ2-7 | TRBV19 | CASSNQTSGRAYEQYF
TRBJ2-2 | TRBV7-6 | CASSPRQGTGEPFF
TRBJ2-1 | TRBV7-2 | CASSSGLAGGLYNEQFF
TRBJ1-2 | TRBV19 | CASGRGDYGYTF
TRBJ2-2 | TRBV7-9 | CASSLGLVSTGELFF
TRBJ2-7 | TRBV7-9 | CASSSPGTTTYEQYF
TRBJ1-2 | TRBV9 | CASSDDGNYGYTF
TRBJ1-6 | TRBV10-2 | CASTQTGSSPLHF
TRBJ2-3 | TRBV20-1 | CSALKRGRSTDTQYF
TRBJ2-3 | TRBV20-1 | CSALTSGRGTDTQYF
TRBJ2-3 | TRBV11-3 | CASSSPNTDTQYF
TRBJ1-6 | TRBV25-1 | CASSGGGAGAPLHF
TRBJ1-1 | TRBV7-9 | CASSADAPVGEAFF
TRBJ2-1 | TRBV28 | CASSQIAGGMRSKFF
TRBJ1-1 | TRBV20-1 | CSASGPLTAFF
TRBJ1-1 | TRBV6-5 | CATSSPQGSTEAFF